The T cell receptor (beta chain) under discussion was sequenced for a study of T cell responses to AZD1222 COVID-19 vaccine. Study findings and constraints: Nearly half of the spike-specific TCRs reportedly recognize variant regions that carry no mutations.

Germline values: CDR1 KGHSH, CDR2 LQKENI. V was pared by 6 bases and J by 6 bases, with 15 bases between. This CDR3 comprises 14 residues. Worth noting for this clone: Its specificity is unknown.

Profiled with immunoSEQ multiplex PCR; TCRdb holds only in-frame clones, not every one. The repertoire has 150,000 or so clones, 93% of them found once; the top ten carry 4.5% to 5.5%. The specimen comprised peripheral blood, sampled on day 0 of AZD1222 vaccination. The sequence was obtained from an adult in good health. The chain uses TRBV18 and TRBJ1-5; possibly TRBD1 for D (6 bases). The CDR3 sequence: CASSQTGNFQPQHF. The CDR3 nucleotides are TGTGCCAGCTCGCAAACAGGGAATTTTCAGCCCCAGCATTTT.